The rows below give T cell receptor beta chains drawn from one sample of a study of blood T cell repertoires in COVID-19. Sequencing used immunoSEQ multiplex PCR; TCRdb keeps in-frame clones, though not all of them. Here the sample spans some 270,000 clones, approximately 92% being singletons. The sample taken for sequencing was peripheral blood. The receptors come from a woman aged 40 to 50 who had recovered from COVID-19. Each CDR3 is given with its conserved first and last residue. The order of the fields is clone size, D gene, J gene, V gene, CDR3 protein, CDR3 DNA. D genes are given only for firm matches. Only part of the rows carry a size: once, few, many, or a class if the clone is expanded.

>-|-|TRBJ2-3|TRBV30
CAWSVGRGFLTDTQYF
TGTGCCTGGAGTGTTGGACGCGGGTTTCTCACAGATACGCAGTATTTT
>-|TRBD1|TRBJ1-1|TRBV14
CASSHRGRTEAFF
TGTGCCAGCAGCCACAGGGGGCGCACTGAAGCTTTCTTT
>-|TRBD2|TRBJ2-2|TRBV9
CASSAGDLAGANTGELFF
TGTGCCAGCAGCGCGGGGGATCTAGCGGGAGCGAACACCGGGGAGCTGTTTTTT
>-|-|TRBJ1-4|TRBV15
CATRIGTSNEKLFF
TGTGCCACCAGAATAGGGACATCTAATGAAAAACTGTTTTTT
>-|TRBD1|TRBJ1-2|TRBV28
CASSLEGAYGYTF
TGTGCCAGCAGTCTGGAGGGGGCGTATGGCTACACCTTC
>-|-|TRBJ1-1|TRBV14
CASSQERSRLHTEAFF
TGTGCCAGCAGCCAAGAACGATCCCGCCTACACACTGAAGCTTTCTTT
>-|TRBD1|TRBJ2-7|TRBV12-3/TRBV12-4
CASSGQVYEQYF
TGTGCCAGCAGCGGACAGGTCTACGAGCAGTACTTC
>-|TRBD1|TRBJ1-1|TRBV28
CASSVGQVWAEAFF
TGTGCCAGCAGTGTCGGACAGGTCTGGGCTGAAGCTTTCTTT
>once|-|TRBJ1-5|TRBV4-1
CASSQDLGRGSQPQHF
TGCGCCAGCAGCCAAGACTTGGGCAGGGGAAGTCAGCCCCAGCATTTT
>-|-|TRBJ1-5|TRBV3-1/TRBV3-2
CASSQQGGNQPQHF
TGTGCCAGCAGCCAACAGGGTGGGAATCAGCCCCAGCATTTT
>-|TRBD2|TRBJ2-1|TRBV4-3
CASSQELAGDYNEQFF
TGCGCCAGCAGCCAAGAACTAGCGGGAGACTACAATGAGCAGTTCTTC
>-|-|TRBJ2-2|TRBV27
CASAKTGVTGELFF
TGTGCCAGCGCTAAGACGGGGGTCACCGGGGAGCTGTTTTTT
>-|-|TRBJ1-2|TRBV27
CASALHRDFGYTF
TGTGCCAGCGCCTTACACAGGGATTTTGGCTACACCTTC
>-|-|TRBJ1-6|TRBV2
CASSADGTYNSPLHF
TGTGCCAGCAGTGCCGACGGGACTTATAATTCACCCCTCCACTTT
>-|-|TRBJ1-4|TRBV19
CASARSLNEKLFF
TGTGCCAGCGCCCGGAGCCTTAATGAAAAACTGTTTTTT
>-|-|TRBJ2-3|TRBV7-3
CASSPGGGTDTQYF
TGTGCCAGCAGCCCGGGCGGGGGCACAGATACGCAGTATTTT
>-|-|TRBJ1-1|TRBV30
CAWILRGTNTEAFF
TGTGCCTGGATTCTTCGGGGGACGAACACTGAAGCTTTCTTT
>once|-|TRBJ2-1|TRBV19
CASSISHWDIDYNEQFF
TGTGCCAGTAGTATCAGTCATTGGGACATAGACTACAATGAGCAGTTCTTC
>-|-|TRBJ1-2|TRBV20-1
CSASGGVSYGYTF
TGCAGTGCTAGTGGGGGGGTAAGCTATGGCTACACCTTC
>-|-|TRBJ1-4|TRBV4-2
CASSQIHSPTNEKLFF
TGTGCCAGCAGCCAGATACACAGTCCAACTAATGAAAAACTGTTTTTT
>-|-|TRBJ1-1|TRBV2
CASSEWSLTEAFF
TGTGCCAGCAGTGAATGGAGTTTAACTGAAGCTTTCTTT
>-|TRBD1|TRBJ2-7|TRBV5-1
CASSLDRGHGVEQYF
TGCGCCAGCAGCTTAGACAGGGGACATGGGGTCGAGCAGTACTTC
>-|TRBD1|TRBJ1-6|TRBV19
CASSTGQGNNSPLHF
TGTGCCAGTAGTACGGGACAGGGAAATAATTCACCCCTCCACTTT
>-|-|TRBJ1-4|TRBV7-9
CASSLTRGTNEKLFF
TGTGCCAGCAGCCTGACCCGGGGAACGAATGAAAAACTGTTTTTT
>few|TRBD2|TRBJ2-2|TRBV3-1/TRBV3-2
CASSRPGLAKGELFF
TGTGCCAGCAGCCGGCCGGGACTAGCTAAAGGGGAGCTGTTTTTT
>-|-|TRBJ2-7|TRBV5-4
CASGGSPYEQYF
TGTGCCAGCGGAGGGAGTCCCTACGAGCAGTACTTC
>-|-|TRBJ1-5|TRBV30
CAFSQTGLEPQHF
TGTGCCTTCTCGCAAACAGGGTTGGAGCCCCAGCATTTT
>few|TRBD1|TRBJ2-5|TRBV28
CASSRGQGHQETQYF
TGTGCCAGCAGTAGGGGACAGGGACACCAAGAGACCCAGTACTTC
>-|-|TRBJ2-2|TRBV5-4
CASSPGSANTGELFF
TGTGCCAGCAGCCCAGGTTCCGCGAACACCGGGGAGCTGTTTTTT
>-|-|TRBJ1-1|TRBV6-5
CASSHGEYHEAFF
TGTGCCAGCAGTCACGGGGAGTACCACGAAGCTTTCTTT
>-|-|TRBJ1-1|TRBV6-5
CASSYSKGQLNTEAFF
TGTGCCAGCAGTTACTCGAAGGGACAACTTAACACTGAAGCTTTCTTT
>few|-|TRBJ1-6|TRBV3-1/TRBV3-2
CASSQSVLPLHF
TGTGCCAGCAGCCAATCGGTCTTACCCCTCCACTTT
>-|TRBD2|TRBJ2-1|TRBV4-3
CASSHSLAGDNEQFF
TGCGCCAGCAGCCATTCACTAGCGGGAGACAATGAGCAGTTCTTC
>-|-|TRBJ1-3|TRBV6-5
CASSSLGRSSGNTIYF
TGTGCCAGCAGTTCCCTCGGTCGGAGCTCTGGAAACACCATATATTTT
>-|-|TRBJ1-1|TRBV6-5
CASSRGTLNTEAFF
TGTGCCAGCAGTAGAGGGACACTGAACACTGAAGCTTTCTTT
>few|TRBD1|TRBJ1-1|TRBV10-3
CAIRGTGDTEAFF
TGTGCCATCAGGGGGACAGGGGACACTGAAGCTTTCTTT
>-|-|TRBJ1-1|TRBV7-9
CASSSTGSTEAFF
TGTGCCAGCAGCTCCACCGGGAGCACTGAAGCTTTCTTT
>-|TRBD2|TRBJ2-7|TRBV11-1
CASSLRGLAGDEQYF
TGTGCCAGCAGCTTAAGGGGACTAGCGGGGGACGAGCAGTACTTC
>few|TRBD1|TRBJ1-1|TRBV27
CASRDRAVYNTEAFF
TGTGCCAGTAGAGACAGGGCCGTTTACAACACTGAAGCTTTCTTT
>-|-|TRBJ2-3|TRBV6-5
CASIAGARSSDTQYF
TGTGCCAGCATTGCCGGTGCTAGATCCTCAGATACGCAGTATTTT
>-|-|TRBJ1-4|TRBV7-2
CASSLAPGEKLFF
TGTGCCAGCAGCTTAGCTCCAGGGGAAAAACTGTTTTTT
>-|TRBD2|TRBJ2-7|TRBV6-5
CASSNSGGAGAEQYF
TGTGCCAGCAGTAATAGCGGGGGGGCCGGGGCCGAGCAGTACTTC
>-|TRBD2|TRBJ2-5|TRBV15
CATSRGTSGGEETQYF
TGTGCCACCAGCAGAGGGACTAGCGGGGGGGAAGAGACCCAGTACTTC
>-|TRBD2|TRBJ2-1|TRBV7-8
CASSSHRGGAGREQFF
TGTGCCAGCAGCTCCCATCGGGGAGGAGCGGGACGGGAGCAGTTCTTC
>-|-|TRBJ1-1|TRBV16
CASSPTNRVGAEAFF
TGTGCCAGCAGCCCTACGAACAGGGTAGGCGCTGAAGCTTTCTTT